Below are 4 T cell receptor beta chains sequenced from a single sample in a study of shared clonotypes between healthy human individuals. Assay used: immunoSEQ multiplex PCR; TCRdb lists only in-frame clones, some missing. The sample includes some 2.4 million clones, 93% seen only once; the top ten take about 0.34%. Sequencing used naive CD4+ T cells from PBMCs. Subset: CD45RA+ positively selected. All receptors come from a man aged 18 to 29 in good health. Some clones in this sample may be carry-over from other donors' samples.

The genes are TRBV25-1 and TRBJ2-5; D not certain. Germline V gives CDR1 MGHDK, CDR2 SYGVNS. V gave up 7 bases and J gave up 1 base, with 16 bases separating them. This CDR3 has 15 amino acids. The CDR3 sequence: CASTSLGRAQETQYF. The CDR3 DNA is TGTGCCAGCACCTCCCTCGGACGGGCCCAAGAGACCCAGTACTTC. Supplemented by reference TRBV25-1 and TRBJ2-5, the full variable domain reads EADIYQTPRYLVIGTGKKITLECSQTMGHDKMYWYQQDPGMELHLIHYSYGVNSTEKGDLSSESTVSRIRTEHFPLTLESARPSHTSQYLCASTSLGRAQETQYFGPGTRLLVL.

The chain is built from TRBV6-5 and TRBJ1-6; D remains unclear. The V and J ends lost 4 bases and 7 bases respectively, with 8 bases between them. The CDR3 extends over 13 amino acids. Germline assignment: CDR1 MNHEY and CDR2 SVGAGI. The CDR3 here is CASSSRLNSPLHF. The CDR3 nucleotides read TGTGCCAGCAGTTCCAGACTGAATTCACCCCTCCACTTT.

The chain couples TRBV5-1 to TRBJ2-7, with 8 bases identical to TRBD1. V lost 4 bases, J lost 4 bases, and 4 bases stayed unmatched. This CDR3 contains 13 residues. The germline V gene has CDR1 SGHRS and CDR2 YFSETQ. CDR3 loop: CASSLTGAYEQYF. The CDR3 bases are TGCGCCAGCAGCCTGACAGGGGCTTACGAGCAGTACTTC.

The rearrangement joins TRBV5-1 to TRBJ2-5; D is ambiguous. Germline V gene data show CDR1 as SGHRS and CDR2 as YFSETQ. Trimming took off 0 bases at V and 2 bases at J, with 8 bases between the two ends. The CDR3 length is 14 residues. The CDR3 loop is CASSLAWAQETQYF. The CDR3 DNA follows: TGCGCCAGCAGCTTGGCGTGGGCGCAAGAGACCCAGTACTTC. The whole variable domain, filled in from reference TRBV5-1 and TRBJ2-5, reads KAGVTQTPRYLIKTRGQQVTLSCSPISGHRSVSWYQQTPGQGLQFLFEYFSETQRNKGNFPGRFSGRQFSNSRSEMNVSTLELGDSALYLCASSLAWAQETQYFGPGTRLLVL.